This TCR beta chain was sequenced in a study of identical twins. TCRdb analysed the 5' RACE reads with MiXCR anew, one entry per CDR3 protein. The data hold around 480,000 distinct CDR3 sequences, with 14% observed a single time. Germline CDR1 is LGHNT and CDR2 is FRNRAP. The V and J ends lost 7 bases and 4 bases respectively, with 13 bases between them. The CDR3 has 14 residues. These data were also filed under a second study, of yellow fever vaccine responses in identical twins.

Sequencing input: CD4+ T cells sorted from blood. This chain connects TRBV12-5 to TRBJ2-2; D gene uncertain. This sequence was found in a woman between 18 and 29 years old in good health. In nucleotides, the CDR3 is TGTGCTAGTGCCCTGGGCGGCGGCACCGGGGAGCTGTTTTTT. Its translation: CASALGGGTGELFF.